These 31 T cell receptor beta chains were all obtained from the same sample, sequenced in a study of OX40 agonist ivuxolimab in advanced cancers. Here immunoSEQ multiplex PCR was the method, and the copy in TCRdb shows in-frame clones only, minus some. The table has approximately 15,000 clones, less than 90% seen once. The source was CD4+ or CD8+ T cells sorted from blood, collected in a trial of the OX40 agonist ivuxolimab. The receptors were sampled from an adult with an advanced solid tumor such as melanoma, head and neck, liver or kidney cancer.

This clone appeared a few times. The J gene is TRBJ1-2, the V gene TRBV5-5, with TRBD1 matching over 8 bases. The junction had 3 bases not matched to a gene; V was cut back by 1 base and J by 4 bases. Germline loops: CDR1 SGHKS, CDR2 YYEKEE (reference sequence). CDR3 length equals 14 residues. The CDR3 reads CASSLSDRVYGYTF. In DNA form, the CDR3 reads TGTGCCAGCAGCTTGTCGGACAGGGTCTATGGCTACACCTTC.

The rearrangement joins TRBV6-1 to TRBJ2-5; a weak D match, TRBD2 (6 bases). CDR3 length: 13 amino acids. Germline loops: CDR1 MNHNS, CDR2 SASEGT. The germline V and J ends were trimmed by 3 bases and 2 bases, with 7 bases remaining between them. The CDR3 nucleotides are TGTGCCAGCAGTGAGCGGGATCAAGAGACCCAGTACTTC. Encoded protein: CASSERDQETQYF.

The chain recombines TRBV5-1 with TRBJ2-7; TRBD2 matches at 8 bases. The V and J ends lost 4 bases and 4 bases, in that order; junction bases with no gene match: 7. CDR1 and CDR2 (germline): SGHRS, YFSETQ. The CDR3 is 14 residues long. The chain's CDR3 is CASSAGTSGYEQYF. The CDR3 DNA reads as TGCGCCAGCAGCGCCGGGACTAGTGGGTACGAGCAGTACTTC.

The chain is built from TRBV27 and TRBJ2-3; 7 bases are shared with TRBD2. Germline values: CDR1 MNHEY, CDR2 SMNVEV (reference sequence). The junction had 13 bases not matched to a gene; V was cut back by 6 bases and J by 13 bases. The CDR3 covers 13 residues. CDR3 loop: CASSPAGVLREYF. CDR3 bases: TGTGCCAGCAGCCCCGCGGGAGTGCTCAGGGAGTATTTT.

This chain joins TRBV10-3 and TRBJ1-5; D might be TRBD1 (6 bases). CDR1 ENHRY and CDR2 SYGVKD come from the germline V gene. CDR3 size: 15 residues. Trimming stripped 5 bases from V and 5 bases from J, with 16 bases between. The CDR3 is CAISSTGSVYQPQHF. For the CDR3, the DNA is TGTGCCATCAGTTCAACAGGGTCCGTATATCAGCCCCAGCATTTT.

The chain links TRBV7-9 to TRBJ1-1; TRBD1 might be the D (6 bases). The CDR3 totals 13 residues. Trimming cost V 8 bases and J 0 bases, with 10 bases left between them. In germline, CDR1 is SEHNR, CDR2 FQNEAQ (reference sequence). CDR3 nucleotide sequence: TGTGCCAGCTGCAGGGGTATGAACACTGAAGCTTTCTTT. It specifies CASCRGMNTEAFF.

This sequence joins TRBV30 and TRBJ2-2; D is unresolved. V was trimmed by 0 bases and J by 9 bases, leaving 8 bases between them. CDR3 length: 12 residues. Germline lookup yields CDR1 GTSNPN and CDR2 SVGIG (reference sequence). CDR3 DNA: TGTGCCTGGAGTGTGAATGGCCGGGAGCTGTTTTTT. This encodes CAWSVNGRELFF.

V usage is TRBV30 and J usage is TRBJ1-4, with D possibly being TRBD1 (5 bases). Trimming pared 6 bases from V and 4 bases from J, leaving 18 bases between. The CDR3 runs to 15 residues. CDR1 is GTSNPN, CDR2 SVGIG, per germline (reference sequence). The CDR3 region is CACAPVGGGNEKLFF. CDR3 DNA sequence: TGTGCCTGTGCCCCCGTCGGTGGGGGTAATGAAAAACTGTTTTTT.

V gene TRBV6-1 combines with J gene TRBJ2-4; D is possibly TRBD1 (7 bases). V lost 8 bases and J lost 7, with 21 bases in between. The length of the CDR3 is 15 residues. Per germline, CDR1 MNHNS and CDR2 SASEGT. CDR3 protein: CASVRDSLGRNIQYF. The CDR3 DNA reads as TGTGCCAGCGTTAGGGACAGCCTGGGGAGGAACATTCAGTACTTC.

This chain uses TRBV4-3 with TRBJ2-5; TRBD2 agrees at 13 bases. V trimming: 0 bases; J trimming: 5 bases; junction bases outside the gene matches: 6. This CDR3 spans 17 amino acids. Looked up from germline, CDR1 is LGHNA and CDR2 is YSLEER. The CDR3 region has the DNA TGCGCCAGCAGCCAAGACACTAGCGGGAGGGCCAGCGAGACCCAGTACTTC. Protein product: CASSQDTSGRASETQYF.

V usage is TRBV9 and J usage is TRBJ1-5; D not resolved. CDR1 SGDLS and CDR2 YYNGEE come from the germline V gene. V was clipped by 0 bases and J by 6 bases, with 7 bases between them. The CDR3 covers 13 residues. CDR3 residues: CASSVAIGQPQHF. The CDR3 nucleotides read TGTGCCAGCAGCGTAGCTATCGGTCAGCCCCAGCATTTT.

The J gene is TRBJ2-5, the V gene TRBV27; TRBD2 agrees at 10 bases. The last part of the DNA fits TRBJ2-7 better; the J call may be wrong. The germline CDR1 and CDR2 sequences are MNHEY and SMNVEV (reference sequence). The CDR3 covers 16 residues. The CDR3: CASSFIFSGRANEQYF. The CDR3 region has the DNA TGTGCCAGCAGTTTTATTTTCAGCGGGAGGGCCAACGAGCAGTACTTC.

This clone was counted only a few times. The CDR3 DNA follows: TGTGCCAGCAGCTTAGGCGGTTCCCTCGCCTACGAGCAGTACTTC. It is translated as CASSLGGSLAYEQYF. The chain joins TRBV11-3 to TRBJ2-7; D not resolved. This CDR3 is built from 15 residues. The ends were cut back, 1 base at V and 2 bases at J, with 12 bases in the middle. Germline V CDR1 and CDR2: SGHNT, YENEEA. Full variable domain (rest looked up from reference TRBV11-3 and TRBJ2-7): EAGVVQSPRYKIIEKKQPVAFWCNPISGHNTLYWYLQNLGQGPELLIRYENEEAVDDSQLPKDRFSAERLKGVDSTLKIQPAELGDSAVYLCASSLGGSLAYEQYFGPGTRLTVT.

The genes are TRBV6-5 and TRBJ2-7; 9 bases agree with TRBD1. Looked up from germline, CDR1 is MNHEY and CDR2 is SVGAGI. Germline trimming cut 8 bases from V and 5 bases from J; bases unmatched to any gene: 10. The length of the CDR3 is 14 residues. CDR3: CASGPGTGSHEQYF. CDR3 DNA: TGTGCCAGCGGCCCCGGGACAGGGTCCCACGAGCAGTACTTC.

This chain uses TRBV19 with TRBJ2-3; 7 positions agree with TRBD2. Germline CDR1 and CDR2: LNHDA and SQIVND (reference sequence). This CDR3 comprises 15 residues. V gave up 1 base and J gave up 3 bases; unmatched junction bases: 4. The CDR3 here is CASSIGGRETDTQYF. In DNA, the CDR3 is TGTGCCAGTAGTATAGGCGGGAGAGAGACAGATACGCAGTATTTT.

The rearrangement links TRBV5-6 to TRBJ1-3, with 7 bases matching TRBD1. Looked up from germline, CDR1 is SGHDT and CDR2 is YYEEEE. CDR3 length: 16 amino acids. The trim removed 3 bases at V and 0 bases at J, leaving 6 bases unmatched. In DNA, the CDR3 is TGTGCCAGCAGCTGGGGACAGTCTCGCTCTGGAAACACCATATATTTT. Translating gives CASSWGQSRSGNTIYF.

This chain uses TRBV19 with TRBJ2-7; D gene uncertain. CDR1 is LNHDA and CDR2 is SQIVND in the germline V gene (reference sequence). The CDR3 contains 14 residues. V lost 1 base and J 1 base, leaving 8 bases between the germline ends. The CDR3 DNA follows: TGTGCCAGTAGTATAGTGGGGTATTCCTACGAGCAGTACTTC. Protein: CASSIVGYSYEQYF.

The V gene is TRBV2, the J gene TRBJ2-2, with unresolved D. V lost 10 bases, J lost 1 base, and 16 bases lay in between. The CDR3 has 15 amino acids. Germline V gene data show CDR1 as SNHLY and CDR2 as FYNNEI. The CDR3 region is CATRSGDLNTGELFF. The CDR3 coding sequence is TGTGCCACCCGGAGTGGAGACCTGAACACCGGGGAGCTGTTTTTT.

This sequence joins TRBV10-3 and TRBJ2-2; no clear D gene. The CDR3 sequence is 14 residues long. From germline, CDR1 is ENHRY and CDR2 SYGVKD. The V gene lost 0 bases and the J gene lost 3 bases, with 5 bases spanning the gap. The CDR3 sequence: CAISESADTGELFF. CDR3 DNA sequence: TGTGCCATCAGTGAGTCGGCGGACACCGGGGAGCTGTTTTTT.

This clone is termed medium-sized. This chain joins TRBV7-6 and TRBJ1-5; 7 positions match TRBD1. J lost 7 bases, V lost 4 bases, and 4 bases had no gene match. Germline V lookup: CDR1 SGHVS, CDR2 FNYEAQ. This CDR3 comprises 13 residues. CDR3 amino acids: CASSSDRDQPQHF. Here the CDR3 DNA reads TGTGCCAGCAGCTCCGACAGGGACCAGCCCCAGCATTTT.

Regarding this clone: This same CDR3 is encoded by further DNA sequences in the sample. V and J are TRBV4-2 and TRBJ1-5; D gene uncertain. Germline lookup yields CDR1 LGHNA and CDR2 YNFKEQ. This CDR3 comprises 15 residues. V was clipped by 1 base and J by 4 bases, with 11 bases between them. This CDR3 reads CASSQAGTSNQPQHF. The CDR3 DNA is TGTGCCAGCAGCCAAGCGGGTACGAGTAATCAGCCCCAGCATTTT.

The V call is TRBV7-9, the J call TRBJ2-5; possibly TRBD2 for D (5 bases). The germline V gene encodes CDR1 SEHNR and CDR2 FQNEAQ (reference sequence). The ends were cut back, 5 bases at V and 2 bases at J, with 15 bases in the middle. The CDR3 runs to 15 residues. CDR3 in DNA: TGTGCCAGCAGCCAACGAGGGATAAGGCAAGAGACCCAGTACTTC. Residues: CASSQRGIRQETQYF.

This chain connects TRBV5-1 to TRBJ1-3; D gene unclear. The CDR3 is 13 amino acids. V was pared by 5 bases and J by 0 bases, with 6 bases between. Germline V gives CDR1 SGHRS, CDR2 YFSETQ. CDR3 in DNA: TGCGCCAGCAGGGGCAGCTCTGGAAACACCATATATTTT. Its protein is CASRGSSGNTIYF.

CDR3 sequence: CASGLATGTAYEQYF. The CDR3 nucleotides read TGTGCTAGTGGTTTGGCCACCGGGACAGCCTACGAGCAGTACTTC. The chain recombines TRBV12-5 with TRBJ2-7; 7 bases fit TRBD1. V dropped 1 base and J dropped 2; count of bases not matched to a gene: 5. Germline V lookup: CDR1 LGHNT, CDR2 FRNRAP. The CDR3 length is 15 residues. The full variable domain, its missing parts supplied by reference TRBV12-5 and TRBJ2-7, is DARVTQTPRHKVTEMGQEVTMRCQPILGHNTVFWYRQTMMQGLELLAYFRNRAPLDDSGMPKDRFSAEMPDATLATLKIQPSEPRDSAVYFCASGLATGTAYEQYFGPGTRLTVT.

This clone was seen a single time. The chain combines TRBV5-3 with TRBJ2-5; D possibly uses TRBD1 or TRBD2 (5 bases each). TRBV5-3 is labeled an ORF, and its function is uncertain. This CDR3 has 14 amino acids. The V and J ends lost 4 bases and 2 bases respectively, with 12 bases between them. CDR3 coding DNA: TGTGCCAGAAGCGGCCGGGACCGACAAGAGACCCAGTACTTC. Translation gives CARSGRDRQETQYF.

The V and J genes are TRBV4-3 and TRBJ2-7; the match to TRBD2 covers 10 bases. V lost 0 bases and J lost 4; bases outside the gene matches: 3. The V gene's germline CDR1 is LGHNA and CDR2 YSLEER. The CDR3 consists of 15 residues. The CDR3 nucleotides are TGCGCCAGCAGCCAAGACGCTAGCGGGAGATACGAGCAGTACTTC. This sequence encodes CASSQDASGRYEQYF.

The chain's CDR3 is CASSLPAHRAGTSGSNGNEQFF. As DNA, the CDR3 is TGTGCCAGCAGCTTACCGGCCCACCGGGCCGGGACTAGCGGGAGCAATGGCAATGAGCAGTTCTTC. V gene TRBV7-6 combines with J gene TRBJ2-1; TRBD2 matches 14 bases. CDR1 SGHVS and CDR2 FNYEAQ come from the germline V gene. This CDR3 has 22 residues. The junction had 21 bases not matched to a gene; V was cut back by 2 bases and J by 6 bases. Variable domain in full (rest from reference TRBV7-6 and TRBJ2-1): GAGVSQSPRYKVTKRGQDVALRCDPISGHVSLYWYRQALGQGPEFLTYFNYEAQQDKSGLPNDRFSAERPEGSISTLTIQRTEQRDSAMYRCASSLPAHRAGTSGSNGNEQFFGPGTRLTVL.

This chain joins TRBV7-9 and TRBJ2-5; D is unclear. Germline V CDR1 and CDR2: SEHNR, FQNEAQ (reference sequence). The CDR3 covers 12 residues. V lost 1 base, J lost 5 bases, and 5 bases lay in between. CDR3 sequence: CASSLGSETQYF. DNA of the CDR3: TGTGCCAGCAGCTTAGGGTCGGAGACCCAGTACTTC.

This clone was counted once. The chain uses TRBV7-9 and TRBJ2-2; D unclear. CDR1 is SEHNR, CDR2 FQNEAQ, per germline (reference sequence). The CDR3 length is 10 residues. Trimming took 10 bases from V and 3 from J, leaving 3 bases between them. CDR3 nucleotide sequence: TGTGCCATCCACACCGGGGAGCTGTTTTTT. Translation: CAIHTGELFF. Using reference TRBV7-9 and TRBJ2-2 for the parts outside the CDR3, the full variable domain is DTGVSQNPRHKITKRGQNVTFRCDPISEHNRLYWYRQTLGQGPEFLTYFQNEAQLEKSRLLSDRFSAERPKGSFSTLEIQRTEQGDSAMYLCAIHTGELFFGEGSRLTVL.

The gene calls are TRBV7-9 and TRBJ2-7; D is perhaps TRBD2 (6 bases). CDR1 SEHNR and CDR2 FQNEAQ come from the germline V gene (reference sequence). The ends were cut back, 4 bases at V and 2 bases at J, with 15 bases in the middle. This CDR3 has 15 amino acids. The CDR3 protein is CASSSPGTGTYEQYF. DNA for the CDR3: TGTGCCAGCAGCTCCCCCGGGACTGGAACCTACGAGCAGTACTTC.

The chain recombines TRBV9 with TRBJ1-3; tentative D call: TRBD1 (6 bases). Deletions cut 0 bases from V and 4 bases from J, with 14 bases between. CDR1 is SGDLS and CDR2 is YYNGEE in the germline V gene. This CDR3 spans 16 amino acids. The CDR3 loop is CASSVDEGVVGNTIYF. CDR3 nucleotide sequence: TGTGCCAGCAGCGTAGACGAGGGGGTTGTGGGAAACACCATATATTTT.